The rows below give T cell receptor beta chains drawn from one sample of a study of Graves' ophthalmopathy and Graves' hyperthyroidism. TCRdb re-derived calls from the multiplex PCR reads in MiXCR, one entry per CDR3 protein. Of over 500,000 distinct CDR3 sequences listed, 22% are singletons. The sequenced material came from peripheral blood. These receptor sequences come from a woman younger than 30 with stable Graves' hyperthyroidism. Some clones in this sample may be carry-over from other donors' samples. Each CDR3 is given with its conserved first and last residue. D genes are given only for firm matches. Only some rows state a clone size, as once, few, many or a class for expanded clones.

abundance	d_gene	v_gene	j_gene	CDR3nt	CDR3aa
many	-	TRBV7-7	TRBJ2-4	TGTGCCAGCAGCTTAGGGACGGGAAACATTCAGTACTTC	CASSLGTGNIQYF
many	-	TRBV24-1	TRBJ2-2	TGTGCCACCAGTGAAGAGGGGCGTTCCGGGGAGCTGTTTTTT	CATSEEGRSGELFF
-	TRBD1	TRBV5-1	TRBJ1-1	TGCGCCAGCAGCTCGGGACAGGGATTGATGAACACTGAAGCTTTCTTT	CASSSGQGLMNTEAFF
few	-	TRBV18	TRBJ1-2	TGTGCCAGCTCACCTAGGGACGCCGCCCGCGGCTACACCTTC	CASSPRDAARGYTF
few	-	TRBV7-9	TRBJ1-5	TGTGCCAGCCAAGCCTATAGCAATCAGCCCCAGCATTTT	CASQAYSNQPQHF
few	-	TRBV3-1	TRBJ1-1	TGTGCCAGCAGCCAAGATACCGTAAACACTGAAGCTTTCTTT	CASSQDTVNTEAFF
many	TRBD1	TRBV5-1	TRBJ2-7	TGCGCCAGCAGCCCGGGGGAATGGGACAGGGGCTACGAGCAGTACTTC	CASSPGEWDRGYEQYF
-	-	TRBV27	TRBJ2-4	TGTGCCAGCAGTCCCGAGTGGGGATTGAACATTCAGTACTTC	CASSPEWGLNIQYF
-	-	TRBV20-1	TRBJ1-1	TGCAGTGCCCCAGTGCAGCTCCTCATGAACACTGAAGCTTTCTTT	CSAPVQLLMNTEAFF
many	TRBD1	TRBV7-8	TRBJ2-5	TGTGCCAGCAGCTCAGAACAGGGGTCCCAAGAGACCCAGTACTTC	CASSSEQGSQETQYF
many	-	TRBV6-1	TRBJ1-2	TGTGCCAGCAGTAAACCTCAGGGCGACTATGGCTACACCTTC	CASSKPQGDYGYTF
few	-	TRBV5-1	TRBJ2-7	TGCGCCAGCAGCTGGCAGCAAGGGGCCGAGCAGTACTTC	CASSWQQGAEQYF
many	-	TRBV11-1	TRBJ2-2	TGTGCCAGCAGCTTTTCTGGCGCCCAAGATTTGGGGGAGCTGTTTTTT	CASSFSGAQDLGELFF
many	TRBD1	TRBV5-1	TRBJ1-1	TGCGCCAGCATCTCGACAGGGGGCGGAACTGAAGCTTTCTTT	CASISTGGGTEAFF
once	TRBD2	TRBV24-1	TRBJ2-5	TGTGCCGCCAGTGATCCGGGTTTCTTAGCGGGACAAGAGACCCAGTACTTC	CAASDPGFLAGQETQYF
many	TRBD2	TRBV20-1	TRBJ2-7	TGCAGCGGGACTAGCGGTCCCTACGAGCAGTACTTC	CSGTSGPYEQYF
many	-	TRBV6-5	TRBJ2-5	TGTGCCAGCAGTTACGGGGTAGAGCCGAGTCCACAAGAGACCCAGTACTTC	CASSYGVEPSPQETQYF
-	TRBD1	TRBV2	TRBJ1-5	TGTGCCAGCAGTGAGCAGGGGGACGGGCAGCCCCAGCATTTT	CASSEQGDGQPQHF
once	-	TRBV27	TRBJ2-7	TGTGCCAGCAGTTTCTTGCCCCAACAGGGTCGCCACGAGCAGTACTTC	CASSFLPQQGRHEQYF
-	TRBD1	TRBV18	TRBJ2-5	TGTGCCAGCTCACCACCTGGGACAGCTATTCAAGAGACCCAGTACTTC	CASSPPGTAIQETQYF
-	TRBD2	TRBV13	TRBJ2-4	TGTGCCAGCAGCTCCCTTAGGTCGGGGGGTGCCAAAAACATTCAGTACTTC	CASSSLRSGGAKNIQYF
many	-	TRBV6-1	TRBJ1-1	TGTGCCAGCAGTGTGACGTTGGACACTGAAGCTTTCTTT	CASSVTLDTEAFF
-	-	TRBV19	TRBJ1-5	TGTGCCAGTAACTACAGGGAGCGGACCCAGCATTTT	CASNYRERTQHF
many	-	TRBV19	TRBJ2-5	TGTGCCAGTATGCGGGGAGTGGCAGAGGGAGAGACCCAGTACTTC	CASMRGVAEGETQYF
many	-	TRBV19	TRBJ1-5	TGTGCCAGCCGAACCGCAGGGGTGGGACCCCAGCATTTT	CASRTAGVGPQHF
-	-	TRBV3-1	TRBJ1-1	TGTGCCAGCAGCCAAGCCCGCAGGGCTTACACTGAAGCTTTCTTT	CASSQARRAYTEAFF
many	-	TRBV4-2	TRBJ1-1	TGTGCCAGCAGCCCTTCTCGGCAGGGGTACACTGAAGCTTTCTTT	CASSPSRQGYTEAFF
-	-	TRBV12-3/TRBV12-4	TRBJ1-2	TGTGCCAGCAGCCCGAGTACGGCCCGGGGCAAAGGCTACACCTTC	CASSPSTARGKGYTF
-	-	TRBV7-3	TRBJ2-5	TGTGCCAGCAGCCCGCGCGTGGGGTGGGAGACCCAGTACTTC	CASSPRVGWETQYF
-	TRBD2	TRBV20-1	TRBJ2-5	TGCAGTGCCAGTGGGACTAGCGGGAGGGTGGTAGAGACCCAGTACTTC	CSASGTSGRVVETQYF
few	-	TRBV3-1	TRBJ1-1	TGTGCCAGCAGCCATAAGGGAAGCCACCCGAACCCATTCTTT	CASSHKGSHPNPFF